This passage covers 23 T cell receptor beta chains from one sample sequenced in a study of blood T cell repertoires in COVID-19. Sequencing used immunoSEQ multiplex PCR; TCRdb keeps in-frame clones, though not all of them. The table lists over 350,000 clones, about 89% of them singletons. The sample consisted of peripheral blood. The receptors come from a woman in her 30s with acute or convalescent COVID-19.

The CDR3 sequence is CATSLSLSDTQYF. For the CDR3, the DNA is TGTGCCACCTCTCTATCCTTGTCGGATACGCAGTATTTT. The J gene is TRBJ2-3, the V gene TRBV27; D is undetermined. The CDR3 spans 13 residues. Germline V gene lookup returns CDR1 MNHEY and CDR2 SMNVEV (reference sequence). The ends were cut back, 10 bases at V and 6 bases at J, with 17 bases in the middle.

This chain connects TRBV30 to TRBJ2-2; 9 bases agree with TRBD2. Looked up from germline, CDR1 is GTSNPN and CDR2 is SVGIG (reference sequence). The CDR3 consists of 15 residues. The V segment lost 2 bases and the J segment 3 bases; nucleotides outside the gene matches: 4. CDR3 protein: CAWSPLAGYTGELFF. CDR3 DNA sequence: TGTGCCTGGAGTCCGCTAGCGGGGTACACCGGGGAGCTGTTTTTT.

The rearrangement uses TRBV2 and TRBJ1-1, with TRBD1 matching over 12 bases. Germline loops: CDR1 SNHLY, CDR2 FYNNEI. Trimming cost V 6 bases and J 5 bases; bases outside gene matches: 10. The CDR3 runs to 16 residues. Written as DNA, the CDR3 is TGTGCCAGCAGCGAGCCGGGACAGGGGGCGCGGACTGAAGCTTTCTTT. Amino acid sequence: CASSEPGQGARTEAFF.

CDR3 DNA sequence: TGTGCCAGCAGCGGCACAGACTACGAGCAGTACTTC. Encoded protein: CASSGTDYEQYF. The chain is built from TRBV9 and TRBJ2-7; D unclear. Per the germline V gene, CDR1 is SGDLS and CDR2 is YYNGEE. The CDR3 contains 12 residues. V was pared by 3 bases and J by 3 bases, with 7 bases between. Together with reference TRBV9 and TRBJ2-7, the CDR3 gives the full variable domain: DSGVTQTPKHLITATGQRVTLRCSPRSGDLSVYWYQQSLDQGLQFLIQYYNGEERAKGNILERFSAQQFPDLHSELNLSSLELGDSALYFCASSGTDYEQYFGPGTRLTVT.

CDR3 DNA sequence: TGTGCCAGCAGTTATGCCGGGACAGATGCCTACGAGCAGTACTTC. Translated: CASSYAGTDAYEQYF. The chain joins TRBV6-5 to TRBJ2-7, with TRBD1 matching over 7 bases. The CDR3 contains 15 residues. V dropped 3 bases and J dropped 2; count of bases not matched to a gene: 7. Germline CDR1 reads MNHEY; CDR2 reads SVGAGI.

The chain joins TRBV6-5 to TRBJ2-3; D is perhaps TRBD1 (5 bases). Trimming stripped 8 bases from V and 3 bases from J, with 15 bases between. Germline values: CDR1 MNHEY, CDR2 SVGAGI. CDR3 length: 14 amino acids. CDR3: CASQRGTDTDTQYF. Here the CDR3 DNA reads TGTGCCAGCCAAAGGGGAACAGATACAGATACGCAGTATTTT.

The rearrangement uses TRBV28 and TRBJ1-2; 8 nucleotides match TRBD1. V trimming: 6 bases; J trimming: 2 bases; junction bases outside the gene matches: 5. Germline CDR1 reads MDHEN; CDR2 reads SYDVKM. The CDR3 spans 14 residues. DNA for the CDR3: TGTGCCAGCAGGGAGACAGGGGCCAACTATGGCTACACCTTC. This sequence encodes CASRETGANYGYTF.

V is TRBV27 and J is TRBJ1-6; D perhaps matches TRBD1 (6 bases). With 7 bases removed from V and 8 bases from J, the gap between germline ends came to 9 bases. Germline assignment: CDR1 MNHEY and CDR2 SMNVEV (reference sequence). The length of the CDR3 is 12 residues. This CDR3 reads CASKTGHSPLHF. In DNA, the CDR3 is TGTGCCAGCAAGACAGGACATTCACCCCTCCACTTT.

This clone is a singleton in its sample. The chain recombines TRBV3-1 (or the pseudogene TRBV3-2) with TRBJ1-2, with a possible D match to TRBD1 (6 bases). V lost 4 bases and J 4 bases, leaving 16 bases between the germline ends. Looked up from germline, CDR1 is LGHDT and CDR2 is YNNKEL (reference sequence). The CDR3 has 15 residues. This CDR3 is CASSPDLTGSYGYTF. The CDR3 DNA follows: TGTGCCAGCAGCCCAGATTTGACAGGTTCCTATGGCTACACCTTC.

The CDR3, as DNA: TGTGCCAGCAGCTCCGGACAGGCGGGGGGAAACACCATATATTTT. Translated, it gives CASSSGQAGGNTIYF. The chain combines TRBV6-6 with TRBJ1-3; 7 bases map to TRBD1. Germline trimming cut 6 bases from V and 4 bases from J; bases unmatched to any gene: 9. Germline CDR1 is MNHNY and CDR2 is SVGAGI (reference sequence). CDR3 length: 15 residues.

This chain connects TRBV2 to TRBJ2-2; the match to TRBD1 covers 10 bases. Trimming cost V 6 bases and J 7 bases; bases outside gene matches: 11. Per germline, CDR1 SNHLY and CDR2 FYNNEI. The CDR3 is 16 amino acids. In DNA, the CDR3 is TGTGCCAGCAGCGCCGGGACAGGGGTTTATAACGGGGAGCTGTTTTTT. Protein product: CASSAGTGVYNGELFF.

The chain carries TRBV19 and TRBJ1-1; TRBD1 matches at 8 bases. The V gene's germline CDR1 is LNHDA and CDR2 SQIVND (reference sequence). This CDR3 has 15 amino acids. J gave up 6 bases and V 4 bases, and 10 bases lay outside the gene matches. DNA for the CDR3: TGTGCCAGTAGTACCGGACAGGGAGGGGGAGCTGAAGCTTTCTTT. Its translation: CASSTGQGGGAEAFF.

J is TRBJ2-2 and V is TRBV9, with D possibly being TRBD2 (7 bases). V lost 5 bases, J lost 5 bases, and 16 bases lay in between. Germline values: CDR1 SGDLS, CDR2 YYNGEE. The CDR3 has 15 amino acids. CDR3 sequence reads: CASRLGGAGTGELFF. CDR3 DNA sequence: TGTGCCAGCAGGTTAGGGGGGGCCGGTACCGGGGAGCTGTTTTTT.

V usage is TRBV19 and J usage is TRBJ1-2, with 7 bases fitting TRBD1. Germline trimming cut 6 bases from V and 10 bases from J; bases unmatched to any gene: 14. CDR1 LNHDA and CDR2 SQIVND come from the germline V gene (reference sequence). The CDR3 is made up of 14 amino acids. CDR3 sequence: CASSPQPGQPIYTF. In DNA, the CDR3 is TGTGCCAGTAGCCCCCAACCGGGACAGCCTATCTACACCTTC.

The V and J genes are TRBV4-1 and TRBJ2-7; 12 bases line up with TRBD2. This CDR3 contains 15 residues. V shed 1 base and J 6 bases; nucleotides not matched to a gene: 4. The germline CDR1 and CDR2 sequences are MGHRA and YSYEKL. The CDR3 here is CASSQGLAGVFEQYF. CDR3 bases: TGCGCCAGCAGCCAAGGACTAGCGGGGGTGTTCGAGCAGTACTTC.

The rearrangement uses TRBV5-8 and TRBJ1-1; D not resolved. This CDR3 has 13 amino acids. V was trimmed by 9 bases and J by 3 bases, leaving 15 bases between them. The germline V gene has CDR1 SGHTS and CDR2 YDEGEE. CDR3 in DNA: TGTGCCACCAAAGAGGCCGGGGACACTGAAGCTTTCTTT. As protein: CATKEAGDTEAFF. Complete variable domain (other parts from reference TRBV5-8 and TRBJ1-1): EAGVTQSPTHLIKTRGQQATLRCSPISGHTSVYWYQQALGLGLQFLLWYDEGEERNRGNFPPRFSGRQFPNYSSELNVNALELEDSALYLCATKEAGDTEAFFGQGTRLTVV.

The gene calls are TRBV2 and TRBJ1-5; 7 nucleotides line up with TRBD1. CDR1 is SNHLY and CDR2 is FYNNEI in the germline V gene. This CDR3 has 15 residues. Trimming at V came to 6 bases and at J to 0 bases, leaving 5 bases not matched to a gene. CDR3 sequence reads: CASRTGEASNQPQHF. CDR3 in DNA: TGTGCCAGCAGAACAGGGGAGGCTAGCAATCAGCCCCAGCATTTT.

This clone was found a few times. This chain joins TRBV25-1 and TRBJ2-7; perhaps TRBD1 as D (6 bases). This CDR3 is built from 12 residues. The germline gives CDR1 MGHDK, CDR2 SYGVNS. V lost 6 bases to trimming and J lost 4 bases, with 10 bases between them. CDR3 in DNA: TGTGCCAGCAGAGAACAGGGATACGAGCAGTACTTC. Translating gives CASREQGYEQYF.

CDR3 region: CASSLKGWDSNQPQHF. CDR3 coding DNA: TGTGCCAGCAGTTTAAAGGGATGGGACAGTAATCAGCCCCAGCATTTT. V and J are TRBV27 and TRBJ1-5, with 7 bases lining up with TRBD1. Germline V gene sequence: CDR1 MNHEY, CDR2 SMNVEV (reference sequence). V trimming: 2 bases; J trimming: 4 bases; junction bases outside the gene matches: 8. The CDR3 runs to 16 residues.

The V call is TRBV6-5, the J call TRBJ1-5; D gene unclear. The V end lost 8 bases, the J end lost 0 bases, and 14 bases lay between the germline ends. Per the germline V gene, CDR1 is MNHEY and CDR2 is SVGAGI. The CDR3 spans 15 residues. The CDR3 loop reads CASAETVTSNQPQHF. The CDR3 DNA reads as TGTGCCAGCGCGGAAACGGTTACTAGCAATCAGCCCCAGCATTTT.

This chain uses TRBV6-5 with TRBJ2-1, with 7 bases that match TRBD1. The CDR3 is made up of 15 amino acids. Germline V gene lookup returns CDR1 MNHEY and CDR2 SVGAGI. The V segment lost 4 bases and the J segment 2 bases; nucleotides outside the gene matches: 5. This chain's CDR3 is CASSFTGVAYNEQFF. The CDR3 DNA is TGTGCCAGCAGTTTTACAGGGGTTGCCTACAATGAGCAGTTCTTC.

With respect to this clone: The sample has other DNA sequences that encode this CDR3 too. The chain couples TRBV29-1 to TRBJ1-2, with D perhaps matching TRBD1 (6 bases). Trimming cost V 5 bases and J 4 bases, with 11 bases left between them. This CDR3 is built from 12 residues. Germline values: CDR1 SQVTM, CDR2 ANQGSEA. The chain's CDR3 is CSVHRVGYGYTF. The CDR3 DNA follows: TGCAGCGTTCACAGGGTTGGCTATGGCTACACCTTC.

This sequence joins TRBV11-3 and TRBJ2-7, with 9 bases identical to TRBD2. Trimming cost V 5 bases and J 4 bases; bases outside gene matches: 3. The CDR3 spans 13 residues. The germline CDR1 and CDR2 sequences are SGHNT and YENEEA. CDR3 coding DNA: TGTGCCAGCAGCCGCGGGGGGGGATACGAGCAGTACTTC. Protein: CASSRGGGYEQYF.